The 19 T cell receptor beta chains reported below all come from one sample, sequenced in a study of T-cell memory formation after mild COVID-19. TCRdb passed the 5' RACE reads through MiXCR, listing each CDR3 protein once. The data contain several thousand distinct CDR3 sequences, roughly a sixth of them singletons. Sequencing used PBMCs or a T cell subset sorted from them (not recorded which). The receptors here all came from an adult who had mild COVID-19 (a few samples of this study predate the infection). Cell type and time point are not known.

By share, this clonotype counts as medium-sized. V is TRBV20-1 and J is TRBJ2-1, with TRBD2 as a possible D gene (6 bases). In germline, CDR1 is DFQATT, CDR2 SNEGSKA (reference sequence). The CDR3 has 15 residues. Trimming shortened V by 6 bases and J by 7 bases, and 22 bases separated the two germline ends. As DNA, the CDR3 is TGCAGTGCCAAGGTCCACGGGGGACTCTCAAATGAGCAGTTCTTC. Translating it yields CSAKVHGGLSNEQFF.

This clonotype is deemed medium-sized. The chain carries TRBV6-2 or TRBV6-3 and TRBJ2-5, with a possible D match to TRBD2 (6 bases). Per germline, CDR1 MNHEY and CDR2 SVGEGT. This CDR3 is built from 18 residues. The V and J ends lost 0 bases and 2 bases respectively, with 19 bases between them. CDR3 DNA: TGTGCCAGCAGTTACTCGCCCTGGCGGGGAGTGGGTCAAGAGACCCAGTACTTC. Amino acids: CASSYSPWRGVGQETQYF.

This clonotype was counted ten times or more. The V gene is TRBV19, the J gene TRBJ1-2, with TRBD1 matching over 9 bases. Germline CDR1 is LNHDA and CDR2 is SQIVND (reference sequence). V lost 6 bases to trimming and J lost 4 bases; unmatched junction nucleotides: 12. This CDR3 is built from 16 residues. The CDR3 DNA reads as TGTGCCAGTAGAGACCTCGGACAGGGGAACGTCTATGGCTACACCTTC. Its translation is CASRDLGQGNVYGYTF.

This clonotype is medium-sized in the sample. The chain joins TRBV5-1 to TRBJ2-7; 8 bases line up with TRBD1. Germline V gene lookup returns CDR1 SGHRS and CDR2 YFSETQ. The CDR3 is 15 residues long. V gave up 2 bases and J gave up 4 bases; unmatched junction bases: 8. The CDR3 is CASSFADRESYEQYF. In nucleotides, the CDR3 is TGCGCCAGCAGCTTTGCGGACAGGGAGTCGTACGAGCAGTACTTC. Based on the CDR3 plus reference TRBV5-1 and TRBJ2-7, the full variable domain is KAGVTQTPRYLIKTRGQQVTLSCSPISGHRSVSWYQQTPGQGLQFLFEYFSETQRNKGNFPGRFSGRQFSNSRSEMNVSTLELGDSALYLCASSFADRESYEQYFGPGTRLTVT.

This clonotype is labeled as medium-sized. The rearrangement links TRBV6-5 to TRBJ2-7; 9 bases fit TRBD2. CDR3 length: 15 residues. Looked up from germline, CDR1 is MNHEY and CDR2 is SVGAGI. J lost 3 bases, V lost 2 bases, and 5 bases had no gene match. The CDR3: CASSYRRGGHYEQYF. CDR3 coding DNA: TGTGCCAGCAGTTACAGGCGGGGGGGCCACTACGAGCAGTACTTC.

In its sample, this clonotype ranks as medium-sized. The gene calls are TRBV20-1 and TRBJ1-4; D is perhaps TRBD1 (5 bases). V lost 0 bases and J lost 8, with 19 bases in between. Germline values: CDR1 DFQATT, CDR2 SNEGSKA (reference sequence). CDR3 length: 16 amino acids. The DNA of the CDR3 is TGCAGTGCTAGAGATTTGAGGGACGCACTAGTGGAAAAACTGTTTTTT. Encoded protein: CSARDLRDALVEKLFF.

The J gene is TRBJ1-5, the V gene TRBV20-1; 9 nucleotides agree with TRBD1. V trimming: 2 bases; J trimming: 9 bases; junction bases outside the gene matches: 11. The CDR3 covers 15 residues. Germline V gene lookup returns CDR1 DFQATT and CDR2 SNEGSKA (reference sequence). CDR3 protein: CSARRGTGYFSPQHF. The CDR3 nucleotides read TGCAGTGCTAGACGGGGGACAGGGTACTTTTCGCCCCAGCATTTT.

The chain links TRBV4-3 to TRBJ2-7, with 7 bases that match TRBD1. This CDR3 is 13 amino acids long. After removal of 4 bases from V and 7 bases from J, the junction contained 7 bases not matched to a gene. Germline V CDR1 and CDR2: LGHNA, YSLEER. As DNA, the CDR3 is TGCGCCAGCAGCCCGGAACAGGGGTGGGAGCAGTACTTC. Translated: CASSPEQGWEQYF.

By share, this clonotype ranks as medium-sized (0.01 to 0.1%). The chain joins TRBV20-1 to TRBJ1-1, with D tentatively TRBD1 (5 bases). This CDR3 is built from 16 residues. The V gene's germline CDR1 is DFQATT and CDR2 SNEGSKA (reference sequence). With 1 base removed from V and 4 bases from J, the gap between germline ends came to 19 bases. This chain's CDR3 is CSARGEGQLPVTEAFF. CDR3 nucleotides: TGCAGTGCTAGAGGGGAGGGGCAGCTTCCCGTCACTGAAGCTTTCTTT.

This clonotype counts as medium-sized. This rearrangement joins TRBV6-1 to TRBJ2-1, with D unresolved. From germline, CDR1 is MNHNS and CDR2 SASEGT. The CDR3 is 16 residues long. V lost 1 base to trimming and J lost 9 bases, with 19 bases between them. The CDR3 protein is CASSEGYAKTVREQFF. In DNA, the CDR3 is TGTGCCAGCAGTGAAGGATACGCAAAGACGGTACGTGAGCAGTTCTTC.

In its sample, this clonotype ranks as medium-sized (0.01 to 0.1%). The genes are TRBV20-1 and TRBJ2-4; perhaps D is TRBD1 or TRBD2 (6 bases each). Germline V CDR1 and CDR2: DFQATT, SNEGSKA (reference sequence). Trimming pared 6 bases from V and 1 base from J, leaving 10 bases between. This CDR3 region has 13 residues. CDR3 DNA sequence: TGCAGTGCCCGAGGGGGGGCCAAAAACATTCAGTACTTC. Encoded protein: CSARGGAKNIQYF.

This clonotype is judged medium-sized. The chain is built from TRBV5-1 and TRBJ2-1; 8 positions agree with TRBD1. Trimming at V came to 0 bases and at J to 2 bases, leaving 1 base not matched to a gene. The V gene's germline CDR1 is SGHRS and CDR2 YFSETQ. This CDR3 has 15 residues. The CDR3 loop reads CASSLEGQAYNEQFF. The CDR3 DNA sequence: TGCGCCAGCAGCTTGGAGGGACAGGCCTACAATGAGCAGTTCTTC.

Sample share makes this clonotype medium-sized. This chain links TRBV6-5 with TRBJ2-7, with 7 nucleotides matching TRBD2. V gave up 3 bases and J gave up 3 bases; unmatched junction bases: 2. Per the germline V gene, CDR1 is MNHEY and CDR2 is SVGAGI. This CDR3 region has 13 residues. CDR3 coding DNA: TGTGCCAGCAGTTATGGGGGGGACTACGAGCAGTACTTC. Translation: CASSYGGDYEQYF.

This clonotype is termed medium-sized. This rearrangement joins TRBV4-1 to TRBJ1-1; 10 nucleotides match TRBD1. There are 16 residues in the CDR3. Germline V gene data show CDR1 as MGHRA and CDR2 as YSYEKL. V lost 0 bases to trimming and J lost 1 base; unmatched junction nucleotides: 2. The CDR3 spells CASSQDWDRGNTEAFF. In DNA, the CDR3 is TGCGCCAGCAGCCAAGATTGGGACAGGGGGAACACTGAAGCTTTCTTT.

Sample share makes this clonotype medium-sized. This chain joins TRBV12-5 and TRBJ2-3, with 7 bases identical to TRBD2. The CDR3 totals 14 residues. V dropped 7 bases and J dropped 1; count of bases not matched to a gene: 5. CDR1 is LGHNT and CDR2 is FRNRAP in the germline V gene. CDR3 DNA sequence: TGTGCTAGTGCAAGGCTAGCGGGCACAGATACGCAGTATTTT. It specifies CASARLAGTDTQYF.

Judged by abundance, this clonotype is medium-sized. This chain uses TRBV4-1 with TRBJ2-3; TRBD2 is a possible D gene (5 bases). CDR1 and CDR2 from the germline V gene are MGHRA and YSYEKL. This CDR3 has 16 residues. The ends were cut back, 1 base at V and 3 bases at J, with 14 bases in the middle. The CDR3 DNA is TGCGCCAGCAGCCAAGTACGCGGACTGAGGACAGATACGCAGTATTTT. Its protein is CASSQVRGLRTDTQYF.

The chain is built from TRBV6-5 and TRBJ2-1; the match to TRBD2 covers 7 bases. Per germline, CDR1 MNHEY and CDR2 SVGAGI. V was clipped by 5 bases and J by 5 bases; unmatched bases: 3. This CDR3 comprises 13 residues. The CDR3 DNA sequence: TGTGCCAGCAGTACTAGCGACAACAATGAGCAGTTCTTC. It codes for CASSTSDNNEQFF.

By share of the sample, this clonotype is medium-sized. This sequence joins TRBV4-2 and TRBJ2-5; D may be TRBD2 (5 bases). Germline assignment: CDR1 LGHNA and CDR2 YNFKEQ. Trimming stripped 3 bases from V and 5 bases from J, with 16 bases between. The CDR3 consists of 15 residues. Here the CDR3 reads CASSQERLGPETQYF. Written as DNA, the CDR3 is TGTGCCAGCAGCCAGGAGCGGCTCGGTCCGGAGACCCAGTACTTC.

This clonotype ranks as medium-sized. The chain joins TRBV5-1 to TRBJ2-7; 8 bases align to TRBD1. The germline gives CDR1 SGHRS, CDR2 YFSETQ. The CDR3 length is 14 residues. DNA for the CDR3: TGCGCCAGCAGCTTGACCTCCGGGACAGGCACATTGTTCGTC. Its protein product is CASSLTSGTGTLFV.